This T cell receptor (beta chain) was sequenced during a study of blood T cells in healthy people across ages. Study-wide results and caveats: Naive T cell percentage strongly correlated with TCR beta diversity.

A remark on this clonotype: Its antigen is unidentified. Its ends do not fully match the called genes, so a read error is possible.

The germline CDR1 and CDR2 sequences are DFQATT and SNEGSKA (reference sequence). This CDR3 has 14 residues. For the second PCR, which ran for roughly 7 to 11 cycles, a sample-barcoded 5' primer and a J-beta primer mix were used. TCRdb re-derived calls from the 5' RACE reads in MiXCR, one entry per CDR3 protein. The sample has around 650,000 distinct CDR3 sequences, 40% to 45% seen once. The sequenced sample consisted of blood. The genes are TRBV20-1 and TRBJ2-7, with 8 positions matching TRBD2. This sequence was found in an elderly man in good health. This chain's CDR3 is CSARTSGPSYGQYF. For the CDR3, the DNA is TGCAGTGCTAGAACTAGCGGACCTTCCTACGGGCAGTACTTC.